This T cell receptor (beta chain) was captured in a study of T-cell reconstitution after alpha-beta-depleted transplantation in children (dated by TCRdb to 2016 to 2018). With respect to the entire study: Using TCR repertoire profiling, the study quantitatively followed how T-cell immune reconstitution unfolded in children after TCRalphabeta/CD19-depleted allogeneic hematopoietic cell transplantation.

Comments on this clonotype: Its binding antigen is unknown. Base quality data are lacking; no much larger clone is found one base away.

Trimming takes 0 bases from V and 0 bases from J, and the germline ends sit 6 bases apart. The germline V gene encodes CDR1 LGHDT and CDR2 YNNKEL (reference sequence). The CDR3 runs 15 amino acids, cysteine and phenylalanine included. CDR3 DNA is the only sequence kept; it has 45 bases, read in frame from the first base. Libraries were made using PCR. Reads for this sample came from an Illumina HiSeq 2500. To normalize quantification of the TCRbeta repertoire, the TCR libraries were built with molecular barcoding that relied on unique molecular identifiers. Using fastp trimming at Q25 and MiXCR clonotype assembly, TCRdb reanalyzed the public sequencing data and kept in-frame beta chains. Every CDR3 protein is listed once, alongside the most common genes and DNA of its rows. The sample has nearly 550,000 distinct CDR3 sequences on record, 18% of them singletons. 2.5% to 4% of the sample rests with the top ten.

The sequence was collected from a human donor who donated a stem cell graft to a child with acute lymphoblastic leukemia. Sequencing was performed on PBMCs from the stem cell graft donor, taken from the stem cell graft. The rearrangement joined TRBV3-1 to TRBJ2-4; too little of a D gene remains to name it. The nucleotide sequence reads TGTGCCAGCAGCCAAGAAGGGATAGCCAAAAACATTCAGTACTTC. It encodes CASSQEGIAKNIQYF. With the rest looked up from the reference TRBV3-1 and TRBJ2-4 genes rather than sequenced, the full variable domain is DTAVSQTPKYLVTQMGNDKSIKCEQNLGHDTMYWYKQDSKKFLKIMFSYNNKELIINETVPNRFSPKSPDKAHLNLHINSLELGDSAVYFCASSQEGIAKNIQYFGAGTRLSVL.